This TCR beta chain is drawn from a study of blood T cell repertoires in COVID-19. Study details: The study drew acute and convalescent COVID-19 samples from the United States, Italy and Spain. T cells, B-cell-depleted T cells, or PBMCs supplied cDNA or gDNA.

Libraries were prepared by immunoSEQ multiplex PCR; TCRdb keeps only in-frame clonotypes and omits some of them. This repertoire shows 200,000 to 250,000 clones, roughly 84% found once; its top ten account for 2% to 2.5%. Trimming removed 2 bases from V and 2 bases from J, with 9 bases in between. CDR1 GTSNPN and CDR2 SVGIG come from the germline V gene (reference sequence). This CDR3 comprises 14 residues. This TCR was recovered from a woman aged 60-75 years with acute or convalescent COVID-19. Material for sequencing was peripheral blood. The chain joins TRBV30 to TRBJ2-2; possible D gene TRBD1, 5 bases. CDR3 loop: CAWSQGTNTGELFF. The CDR3 nucleotides read TGTGCCTGGAGTCAGGGAACAAACACCGGGGAGCTGTTTTTT.